These T cell receptor beta chains were read from a single sample in a study of T cells in Graves' hyperthyroidism and ophthalmopathy. TCRdb independently ran MiXCR on the multiplex PCR reads; one entry per CDR3 protein. The repertoire includes roughly 570,000 distinct CDR3 sequences, around 46% of them detected once, and around 7.7% sits in the top ten. Sequenced input: peripheral blood or thyroid tissue (not recorded which). The receptors derive from a woman younger than 30 with Graves' hyperthyroidism. The CDR3 runs from the conserved cysteine through the conserved F or W. Only some rows state a clone size, as once, few, many or a class for expanded clones.

V	size	J	CDR3
TRBV7-2	many	TRBJ2-2	CASSLTPGQGVWDTGELFF
TRBV9	many	TRBJ2-5	CASSVDGRETQYF
TRBV7-2	.	TRBJ1-2	CASSLWDSMTF
TRBV24-1	many	TRBJ1-5	CATRPGTGESQPQHF
TRBV7-9	.	TRBJ1-2	CASSQVIGGYTF
TRBV28	many	TRBJ1-2	CASSAGTGANYGYTF
TRBV5-4	few	TRBJ2-7	CASSSGQDYEQYF
TRBV5-8	many	TRBJ2-5	CASSASVQETQYF
TRBV7-9	many	TRBJ1-2	CASSESYGYTF
TRBV12-3/TRBV12-4	few	TRBJ1-6	CASSNRAGTANSPLHF
TRBV7-9	.	TRBJ1-5	CASSLVGTGGSQPQHF